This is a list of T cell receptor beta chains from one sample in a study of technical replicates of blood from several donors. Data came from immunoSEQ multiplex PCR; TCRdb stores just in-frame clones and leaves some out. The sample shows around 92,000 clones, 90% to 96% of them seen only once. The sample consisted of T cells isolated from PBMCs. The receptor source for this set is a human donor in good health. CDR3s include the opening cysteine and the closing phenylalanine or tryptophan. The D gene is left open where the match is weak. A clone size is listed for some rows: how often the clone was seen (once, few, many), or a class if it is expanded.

cdr3_nt: TGTGCCAGTAGGGGTCGGGACAGGGGGAATCAGCCCCAGCATTTT; cdr3_aa: CASRGRDRGNQPQHF; d_call: TRBD1; clone_size: NA; j_call: TRBJ1-5; v_call: TRBV19
cdr3_nt: TGCAGCGTTGCCGAGGGTTACCTGGCCGAGCAGTACTTC; cdr3_aa: CSVAEGYLAEQYF; d_call: NA; clone_size: NA; j_call: TRBJ2-7; v_call: TRBV29-1
cdr3_nt: TGCGCCAGCAGTTGGACTAGCGGGAGTTACGAGCAGTACTTC; cdr3_aa: CASSWTSGSYEQYF; d_call: TRBD2; clone_size: NA; j_call: TRBJ2-7; v_call: TRBV5-1
cdr3_nt: TGCAGCGTCCTCGGGACTCTTTACAATGAGCAGTTCTTC; cdr3_aa: CSVLGTLYNEQFF; d_call: NA; clone_size: NA; j_call: TRBJ2-1; v_call: TRBV29-1
cdr3_nt: TGCAGCGTTAAAGGACAGGACCAAGAGACCCAGTACTTC; cdr3_aa: CSVKGQDQETQYF; d_call: TRBD1; clone_size: NA; j_call: TRBJ2-5; v_call: TRBV29-1
cdr3_nt: TGTGCCAGCAGCCCGACCACAGGGGCGGGTGAGCAGTTCTTC; cdr3_aa: CASSPTTGAGEQFF; d_call: TRBD1; clone_size: once; j_call: TRBJ2-1; v_call: TRBV9
cdr3_nt: TGTGCCATCAGTGAATTTCCCCCTCAACAGGGTGGTGGCTACACCTTC; cdr3_aa: CAISEFPPQQGGGYTF; d_call: NA; clone_size: NA; j_call: TRBJ1-2; v_call: TRBV10-3
cdr3_nt: TGTGCCATCAACCTCCAGGGGGGTTCGCTTGGTGAGCAGTTCTTC; cdr3_aa: CAINLQGGSLGEQFF; d_call: NA; clone_size: NA; j_call: TRBJ2-1; v_call: TRBV10-3
cdr3_nt: TGTGCCAGCAGCTGGGCCCAGTTGTCTCAGCCCCAGCATTTT; cdr3_aa: CASSWAQLSQPQHF; d_call: NA; clone_size: NA; j_call: TRBJ1-5; v_call: TRBV7-2
cdr3_nt: TGTGCCAGCAGTTGGACAGTAGAACGTTTGAATAATGAAAAACTGTTTTTT; cdr3_aa: CASSWTVERLNNEKLFF; d_call: NA; clone_size: NA; j_call: TRBJ1-4; v_call: TRBV28
cdr3_nt: TGTGCCAGCAGGCCCGGACAGGGGTGGACTGAAGCTTTCTTT; cdr3_aa: CASRPGQGWTEAFF; d_call: TRBD1; clone_size: NA; j_call: TRBJ1-1; v_call: TRBV28
cdr3_nt: TGTGCCAGCAGGCAACTAGGGGATACGCAGTATTTT; cdr3_aa: CASRQLGDTQYF; d_call: NA; clone_size: NA; j_call: TRBJ2-3; v_call: TRBV6-5
cdr3_nt: TGTGCCAGCAGCGTGGTCCTGGGCGGAGGGTCCTTTTATGGCTACACCTTC; cdr3_aa: CASSVVLGGGSFYGYTF; d_call: NA; clone_size: once; j_call: TRBJ1-2; v_call: TRBV5-5
cdr3_nt: TGTGCCAGCAGGGGGGGACTAGCCACAGATACGCAGTATTTT; cdr3_aa: CASRGGLATDTQYF; d_call: TRBD2; clone_size: once; j_call: TRBJ2-3; v_call: TRBV6-1
cdr3_nt: TGTGCCAGCAGTACCCCTAGCGGAGAGACCCAGTACTTC; cdr3_aa: CASSTPSGETQYF; d_call: TRBD2; clone_size: NA; j_call: TRBJ2-5; v_call: TRBV6-1
cdr3_nt: TGTGCCAGCAGCTTACAGGGTTCTTGGACCAATGAGCAGTTCTTC; cdr3_aa: CASSLQGSWTNEQFF; d_call: NA; clone_size: NA; j_call: TRBJ2-1; v_call: TRBV5-5
cdr3_nt: TGTGCCAGCAGCCCAGGGACTAGCGGGATAAATGAGCAGTTCTTC; cdr3_aa: CASSPGTSGINEQFF; d_call: TRBD2; clone_size: NA; j_call: TRBJ2-1; v_call: TRBV27
cdr3_nt: TGTGCCAGCAGTGAATCTGCCACTTCCTTCAATGAGCAGTTCTTC; cdr3_aa: CASSESATSFNEQFF; d_call: NA; clone_size: NA; j_call: TRBJ2-1; v_call: TRBV2
cdr3_nt: TGCGCCAGCAGCCACCCAATGAACACTGAAGCTTTCTTT; cdr3_aa: CASSHPMNTEAFF; d_call: NA; clone_size: NA; j_call: TRBJ1-1; v_call: TRBV4-1
cdr3_nt: TGTGCCAGCAGCGTAGTAGGAAGCGGGGGGACCTACGAGCAGTACTTC; cdr3_aa: CASSVVGSGGTYEQYF; d_call: TRBD2; clone_size: once; j_call: TRBJ2-7; v_call: TRBV9
cdr3_nt: TGTGCCAGCAGCAGGGGGTCTAGCGACACATTCTCCTACGAGCAGTACTTC; cdr3_aa: CASSRGSSDTFSYEQYF; d_call: NA; clone_size: NA; j_call: TRBJ2-7; v_call: TRBV2
cdr3_nt: TGTGCCAGCAGCCGGGACAGGGCGCTTCGAGACTATGGCTACACCTTC; cdr3_aa: CASSRDRALRDYGYTF; d_call: TRBD1; clone_size: NA; j_call: TRBJ1-2; v_call: TRBV5-5
cdr3_nt: TGTGCCAGCAGTGACAGGGGTTACACCGGGGAGCTGTTTTTT; cdr3_aa: CASSDRGYTGELFF; d_call: NA; clone_size: NA; j_call: TRBJ2-2; v_call: TRBV6-1
cdr3_nt: TGTGCCAGCAGCCAAGTGTTTGCGGGAGGTCTTGAGCAGTTCTTC; cdr3_aa: CASSQVFAGGLEQFF; d_call: TRBD2; clone_size: NA; j_call: TRBJ2-1; v_call: TRBV14
cdr3_nt: TGTGCCAGCAGCCGACAGGGGTTCCGGGAGACCCAGTACTTC; cdr3_aa: CASSRQGFRETQYF; d_call: TRBD1; clone_size: NA; j_call: TRBJ2-5; v_call: TRBV7-6
cdr3_nt: TGCGCCAGCAGCTTGGCAGGGGTTGGAGAGACCCAGTACTTC; cdr3_aa: CASSLAGVGETQYF; d_call: NA; clone_size: NA; j_call: TRBJ2-5; v_call: TRBV5-1
cdr3_nt: TGTGCCAGCAGCCCGGACCTCAGGGAGGGATACGAGCAGTACTTC; cdr3_aa: CASSPDLREGYEQYF; d_call: TRBD2; clone_size: NA; j_call: TRBJ2-7; v_call: TRBV5-5
cdr3_nt: TGTGCCACCAGCACCGGACTCAGGGAGGGCCAGGTTCTCACAGATACGCAGTATTTT; cdr3_aa: CATSTGLREGQVLTDTQYF; d_call: TRBD2; clone_size: NA; j_call: TRBJ2-3; v_call: TRBV15
cdr3_nt: TGTGCCAGCAGCAAAGCGCTTAACAGATATAGCAATCAGCCCCAGCATTTT; cdr3_aa: CASSKALNRYSNQPQHF; d_call: NA; clone_size: once; j_call: TRBJ1-5; v_call: TRBV21-1
cdr3_nt: TGCGCCAGCAGCCCGGGGGGGCAGGCTGTGTTAGAGACCCAGTACTTC; cdr3_aa: CASSPGGQAVLETQYF; d_call: TRBD2; clone_size: NA; j_call: TRBJ2-5; v_call: TRBV4-1
cdr3_nt: TGTGCCAGCAGCGAAACTTCCGCCGATGCTACCTACGAGCAGTACTTC; cdr3_aa: CASSETSADATYEQYF; d_call: NA; clone_size: NA; j_call: TRBJ2-7; v_call: TRBV6-1
cdr3_nt: TGTGCCAGCAGCTTAGCGGAGGCAGGCCCATATGGCTACACCTTC; cdr3_aa: CASSLAEAGPYGYTF; d_call: NA; clone_size: NA; j_call: TRBJ1-2; v_call: TRBV7-9
cdr3_nt: TGTGCCAGCAGCTTGGTTCCCGGGGACAGGGGGCTTGCTGGGGCCAACGTCCTGACTTTC; cdr3_aa: CASSLVPGDRGLAGANVLTF; d_call: TRBD1; clone_size: NA; j_call: TRBJ2-6; v_call: TRBV5-4
cdr3_nt: TGCGCCAGCAGCCCCAGCGCTTTGCGTGCCCTTTCTTCTGGAAACACCATATATTTT; cdr3_aa: CASSPSALRALSSGNTIYF; d_call: NA; clone_size: NA; j_call: TRBJ1-3; v_call: TRBV5-1
cdr3_nt: TGTGCCTGGAGTGACTTGACTAGCGGCCAAGAGACCCAGTACTTC; cdr3_aa: CAWSDLTSGQETQYF; d_call: TRBD2; clone_size: NA; j_call: TRBJ2-5; v_call: TRBV30
cdr3_nt: TGTGCCAGCAGCCGCAAAAAGACTGAGATCTCTTACGAGCAGTACTTC; cdr3_aa: CASSRKKTEISYEQYF; d_call: NA; clone_size: NA; j_call: TRBJ2-7; v_call: TRBV21-1
cdr3_nt: TGTGCCAGTAGTTTCACTCATTCCCCGGGACAGTCTATTAATCAGCCCCAGCATTTT; cdr3_aa: CASSFTHSPGQSINQPQHF; d_call: TRBD1; clone_size: NA; j_call: TRBJ1-5; v_call: TRBV19
cdr3_nt: TGTGCCAGCAGCCAACGACAGGGTTGGAGCACTGAAGCTTTCTTT; cdr3_aa: CASSQRQGWSTEAFF; d_call: TRBD1; clone_size: once; j_call: TRBJ1-1; v_call: TRBV5-6
cdr3_nt: TGTGCCAGCGGACTGATTAAGAACACTGAAGCTTTCTTT; cdr3_aa: CASGLIKNTEAFF; d_call: NA; clone_size: NA; j_call: TRBJ1-1; v_call: TRBV5-4
cdr3_nt: TGTGCCAGTAGTAACACCTACGAGCAGTACTTC; cdr3_aa: CASSNTYEQYF; d_call: NA; clone_size: NA; j_call: TRBJ2-7; v_call: TRBV19
cdr3_nt: TGTGCCAGCAGCTACACCGAGGGTTTCCACGAGCAGTACTTC; cdr3_aa: CASSYTEGFHEQYF; d_call: NA; clone_size: NA; j_call: TRBJ2-7; v_call: TRBV5-6
cdr3_nt: TGTGCCAGCAGCGTAGTGGGACTAGCGGGGTCAACAGATACGCAGTATTTT; cdr3_aa: CASSVVGLAGSTDTQYF; d_call: TRBD2; clone_size: NA; j_call: TRBJ2-3; v_call: TRBV9
cdr3_nt: TGCAGCGTTGATAGATACGACAATGAGCAGTTCTTC; cdr3_aa: CSVDRYDNEQFF; d_call: NA; clone_size: NA; j_call: TRBJ2-1; v_call: TRBV29-1
cdr3_nt: TGTGCTTGGAGACTAGCGGGGGGAAGCGACGAGCAGTACTTC; cdr3_aa: CAWRLAGGSDEQYF; d_call: TRBD2; clone_size: once; j_call: TRBJ2-7; v_call: TRBV30
cdr3_nt: TGCGCCAGCAGCTTGGGACAGGGGTTCCAAGAGACCCAGTACTTC; cdr3_aa: CASSLGQGFQETQYF; d_call: TRBD1; clone_size: NA; j_call: TRBJ2-5; v_call: TRBV5-1
cdr3_nt: TGTGCCAGCAGTTTGACAGATAGCAATCAGCCCCAGCATTTT; cdr3_aa: CASSLTDSNQPQHF; d_call: NA; clone_size: NA; j_call: TRBJ1-5; v_call: TRBV11-2
cdr3_nt: TGTGCCAGCAGGTCAACAGACAGGCCGAACACCGGGGAGCTGTTTTTT; cdr3_aa: CASRSTDRPNTGELFF; d_call: NA; clone_size: NA; j_call: TRBJ2-2; v_call: TRBV7-9
cdr3_nt: TGTGCCAGCAGCGTAAGTAGCGGGGGTTACGAGCAGTACTTC; cdr3_aa: CASSVSSGGYEQYF; d_call: TRBD2; clone_size: NA; j_call: TRBJ2-7; v_call: TRBV9
cdr3_nt: TGTGCCAGCAGTGCGAATCCGACAGCAAAAGAGACCCAGTACTTC; cdr3_aa: CASSANPTAKETQYF; d_call: NA; clone_size: NA; j_call: TRBJ2-5; v_call: TRBV6-1